The 16 T cell receptor beta chains given below trace back to one sample, sequenced in a study of tumor and adjacent non-tumor tissue in lung cancer. This sample's RNA came from whole unsorted tissue. This non-tumor lung sample came from over 3 cm beyond the tumor edge. A modified ARM-PCR protocol with three rounds of nested PCR amplified TCRbeta. MiXCR, run by TCRdb on the multiplex PCR reads, gives a single entry per CDR3 protein. The repertoire holds roughly 75,000 distinct CDR3 sequences, with 55% to 70% as singletons. Material: distant non-tumor lung tissue. The receptor set was obtained from a woman aged 45-59 years with non-small cell lung cancer.

The table lists this clonotype with many counts. J is TRBJ2-7 and V is TRBV20-1; possibly TRBD1 for D (5 bases). Trimming shortened V by 6 bases and J by 5 bases, and 20 bases separated the two germline ends. Germline V lookup: CDR1 DFQATT, CDR2 SNEGSKA (reference sequence). CDR3 size: 14 residues. The CDR3 bases are TGCAGTGCACCCGCCCGAAGGGGCCCCCACGAGCAGTACTTC. Its protein product is CSAPARRGPHEQYF.

As concerns this clonotype: The junction differs from germline at one of its ends, possibly a read error. The V gene is TRBV29-1, the J gene TRBJ2-3; D may correspond to TRBD1 or TRBD2 (5 bases each). The germline V gene has CDR1 SQVTM and CDR2 ANQGSEA. The length of the CDR3 is 12 residues. In nucleotides, the CDR3 is TGCAACGGACTCGATCTGACAGATATGCAGTATTTT. As protein: CNGLDLTDMQYF.

This clonotype was recorded at least ten times. The junction does not match germline at one end; this may be a read error. V gene TRBV11-3 combines with J gene TRBJ2-3, with 7 bases identical to TRBD1. The CDR3 consists of 14 residues. CDR1 is SGHNT, CDR2 YENEEA, per germline. CDR3 protein: CASSLDRLAGTQCF. The CDR3 DNA reads as TGTGCCAGCAGCTTGGACAGGCTGGCAGGTACGCAGTGTTTT.

As to this clonotype: Compared with germline, one end of the junction differs, possibly owing to a read error. The gene calls are TRBV12-3 or TRBV12-4 and TRBJ2-5; possibly TRBD1 for D (5 bases). The CDR3 has 14 amino acids. CDR3 sequence reads: CASNLPDTQETQYF. CDR3 DNA: TGTGCCAGCAACTTACCGGACACCCAAGAGACACAGTACTTC.

As for this clonotype: This may stem from a read error, because a much larger clone lies one nucleotide away. The V and J genes are TRBV20-1 and TRBJ2-1; 11 nucleotides align to TRBD1. This CDR3 contains 13 residues. In germline, CDR1 is DFQATT, CDR2 SNEGSKA (reference sequence). J gave up 12 bases and V 3 bases, and 7 bases lay outside the gene matches. The CDR3 loop reads CSARGQGEEGQFF. The CDR3 nucleotides read TGCAGTGCTAGGGGACAGGGGGAAGAGGGGCAGTTCTTC.

Turning to this clonotype: Being one base from a much bigger clone, this may be a read error. This chain uses TRBV20-1 with TRBJ1-1, with a tentative D call TRBD1 (6 bases). Germline V gives CDR1 DFQATT, CDR2 SNEGSKA (reference sequence). CDR3 size: 15 residues. The CDR3 sequence is CSTRDFRGLDTEAFF. The CDR3 nucleotides are TGCAGTACTAGAGATTTTCGGGGGCTGGACACTGAAGCTTTCTTT.

The table lists this clonotype with a count of one. A read error may explain this, as a much larger clone is one base away. The V and J genes are TRBV4-1 and TRBJ2-1; TRBD1 might be the D (6 bases). The germline CDR1 and CDR2 sequences are MGHRA and YSYEKL. This CDR3 comprises 15 residues. DNA for the CDR3: TGCGCCAGCAGCCAAGGTGGGGGCCCCTACAATGAGCACTTCTTC. Its protein is CASSQGGGPYNEHFF.

In its sample, this clonotype was seen many times. The chain has TRBV6-6 and TRBJ1-3; TRBD1 aligns across 7 bases. J lost 4 bases, V lost 6 bases, and 9 bases had no gene match. CDR1 is MNHNY and CDR2 is SVGAGI in the germline V gene (reference sequence). The CDR3 consists of 15 residues. CDR3 nucleotide sequence: TGTGCCAGCAGCCGTAACAGGGGTCAAGGAAACACCATATATTTT. This encodes CASSRNRGQGNTIYF.

As concerns this clonotype: The germline gene is not matched at one end of the junction; a read error may be the cause. V usage is TRBV10-2 and J usage is TRBJ1-5; TRBD1 aligns across 8 bases. Germline assignment: CDR1 WSHSY and CDR2 SAAADI. The CDR3 totals 16 residues. The CDR3 is CARSESDRGPDQPQHF. CDR3 in DNA: TGCGCCAGGAGTGAGTCAGACAGGGGCCCGGATCAGCCCCAGCATTTT.

The J gene is TRBJ2-5, the V gene TRBV29-1; 7 bases are shared with TRBD2. The V gene's germline CDR1 is SQVTM and CDR2 ANQGSEA. The CDR3 has 16 amino acids. V lost 4 bases to trimming and J lost 14 bases; unmatched junction nucleotides: 25. Here the CDR3 DNA reads TGCAGCGTTGCGGTCCATAGTGGGAGGGTTGTGGAGAGCCAATACTTC. This encodes CSVAVHSGRVVESQYF.

As for this clonotype: The junction differs from germline at one of its ends, possibly a read error. The chain couples TRBV12-3 or TRBV12-4 to TRBJ2-1, with D uncertain. The CDR3 totals 14 residues. The CDR3 DNA reads as TGTGCCAGCAGTTTAGCGAACACTAACAATGAGCGGTTCTTC. It yields the protein CASSLANTNNERFF.

Comment on this clonotype: A much larger clonotype is one base distant, so this may be a read error. This chain connects TRBV5-5 to TRBJ2-3, with a weak D call TRBD1 (5 bases). The CDR3 totals 14 residues. The germline V gene has CDR1 SGHKS and CDR2 YYEKEE (reference sequence). In DNA form, the CDR3 reads TGTGCCAGCAGCTTGACAGGTAGCACAGATACGCAGTTTTTT. Translation gives CASSLTGSTDTQFF.

The V gene is TRBV20-1, the J gene TRBJ2-7; the D is unclear. V was trimmed by 3 bases and J by 4 bases, leaving 16 bases between them. This CDR3 comprises 14 residues. Germline values: CDR1 DFQATT, CDR2 SNEGSKA (reference sequence). The CDR3, as DNA: TGCAGTGCTAGCCTACAAGGCACGTGTTACGAGCAGTACTTC. Its translation: CSASLQGTCYEQYF.

This clonotype was seen a handful of times. Possible read error: a much larger clone is one base away. Here the CDR3 omits its conserved ending phenylalanine or tryptophan, so a read error is the likely source. The V call is TRBV4-2, the J call TRBJ2-7; D not certain. CDR1 LGHNA and CDR2 YNFKEQ come from the germline V gene. With 5 bases removed from V and 2 bases from J, the gap between germline ends came to 10 bases. There are 13 residues in the CDR3. CDR3 sequence reads: CASSTVPPYEQYS. The CDR3 DNA sequence: TGTGCCAGCAGCACAGTCCCTCCCTACGAGCAGTACTCC.

For this clonotype: Given the absence of the conserved phenylalanine or tryptophan at the CDR3 end, a read error is likely. V gene TRBV28 combines with J gene TRBJ2-7; maybe TRBD2 (5 bases). The germline V gene has CDR1 MDHEN and CDR2 SYDVKM. Trimming pared 5 bases from V and 5 bases from J, leaving 13 bases between. The CDR3 spans 13 residues. The CDR3 DNA is TGTGCCAGCAGTCTCCAAAGCGGCCACGAGCAGTACTTA. This translates into CASSLQSGHEQYL.

Comments on this clonotype: A read error is likely, as this CDR3 ends without the conserved phenylalanine or tryptophan. This sequence joins TRBV7-8 and TRBJ1-4; 7 nucleotides agree with TRBD1. This CDR3 is built from 13 residues. The germline V gene has CDR1 SGHVS and CDR2 FQNEAQ. The CDR3 nucleotides are TGTGCCAGTAGCTCCGGACAGGCGGAAAAACTGTTTCTT. Residues: CASSSGQAEKLFL.